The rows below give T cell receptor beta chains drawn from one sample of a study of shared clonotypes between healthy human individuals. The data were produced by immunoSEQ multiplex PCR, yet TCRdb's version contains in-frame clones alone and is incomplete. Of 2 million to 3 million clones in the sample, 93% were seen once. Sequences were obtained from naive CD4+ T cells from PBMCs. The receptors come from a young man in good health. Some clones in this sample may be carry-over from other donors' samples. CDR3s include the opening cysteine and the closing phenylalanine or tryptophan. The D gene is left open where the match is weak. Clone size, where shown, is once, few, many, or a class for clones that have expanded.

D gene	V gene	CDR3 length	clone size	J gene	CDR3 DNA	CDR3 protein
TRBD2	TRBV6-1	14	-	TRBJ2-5	TGTGCCAGCAGTTCCCCGGGGGGACAAGAGACCCAGTACTTC	CASSSPGGQETQYF
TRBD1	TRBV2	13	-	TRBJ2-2	TGTGCCAGCAGGGTCACCGGGACAGGGGGGCTGTTTTTT	CASRVTGTGGLFF
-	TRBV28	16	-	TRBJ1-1	TGTGCCAGCAGTCCCCGTGTACATATCATGAACACTGAAGCTTTCTTT	CASSPRVHIMNTEAFF
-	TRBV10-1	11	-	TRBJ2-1	TGCGCCGGAGAGGGGTACAATGAGCAGTTCTTC	CAGEGYNEQFF
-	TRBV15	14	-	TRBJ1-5	TGTGCCACCAGCGAGCCCTTAAGAATTCAGCCCCAGCATTTT	CATSEPLRIQPQHF
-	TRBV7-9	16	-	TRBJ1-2	TGTGCCAGCAGCCAGAGGGGGGGAGGAACTAACTATGGCTACACCTTC	CASSQRGGGTNYGYTF
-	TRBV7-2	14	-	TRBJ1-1	TGTGCCAGCAGCGCGGACACCATGAACACTGAAGCTTTCTTT	CASSADTMNTEAFF
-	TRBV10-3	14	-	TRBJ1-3	TGTGCCATCAGTGAGGCCGGTTCTGGAAACACCATATATTTT	CAISEAGSGNTIYF
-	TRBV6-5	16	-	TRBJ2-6	TGTGCCAGCAGTTACGCTCCAGATTCTGGGGCCAACGTCCTGACTTTC	CASSYAPDSGANVLTF
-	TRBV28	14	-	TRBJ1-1	TGTGCCAGCAGTTTGCCCGGGATCGGGACTGAAGCTTTCTTT	CASSLPGIGTEAFF
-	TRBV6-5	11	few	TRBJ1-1	TGTGCCGCTCAGAGGGAAGCTGAAGCTTTCTTT	CAAQREAEAFF
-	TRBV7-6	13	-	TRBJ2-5	TGTGCCAGCAGCTCCTACCTTAACCGGGCCCAGTACTTC	CASSSYLNRAQYF
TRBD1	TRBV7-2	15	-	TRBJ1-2	TGTGCCAGCAGCTCCAACAGGGGTTTTAGCTATGGCTACACCTTC	CASSSNRGFSYGYTF